This T cell receptor beta chain derives from a study of T cells in Graves' hyperthyroidism and ophthalmopathy. Study context: Peripheral blood sampling occurred at initial diagnosis, before any treatment.

The CDR3 regions of TCR beta were amplified from RNA transcripts. The TCR CDR3 first-round RT-PCR relied on the HTBI primer set. TCRdb ran MiXCR on the multiplex PCR reads and lists one entry per CDR3 protein. Here the sample spans approximately 430,000 distinct CDR3 sequences, around a sixth being singletons. This clonotype has more than one count but fewer than ten. Its antigen remains unidentified. The V gene lost 3 bases and the J gene lost 5 bases, with 7 bases spanning the gap. CDR1 is LGHNT, CDR2 FRNRAP, per germline. The CDR3 loop spans 12 amino acids. Overall study results and limits: Blood shared most expanded thyroid clonotypes above 0.001. Using 13 V-J features, a model discriminated ophthalmopathy from stable hyperthyroidism. The model forecast ophthalmopathy, anticipating it by a median around 6.5 months before onset.

This receptor was taken from a woman younger than 35 with Graves' hyperthyroidism. V and J are TRBV12-5 and TRBJ1-1, with D possibly being TRBD1 (6 bases). The sample comprised blood. The DNA of the CDR3 is TGTGCTAGTGGTTTTAGGGGGACTGAAGCTTTCTTT. Translating gives CASGFRGTEAFF. The entire variable domain, with the rest obtained from reference TRBV12-5 and TRBJ1-1, is as follows: DARVTQTPRHKVTEMGQEVTMRCQPILGHNTVFWYRQTMMQGLELLAYFRNRAPLDDSGMPKDRFSAEMPDATLATLKIQPSEPRDSAVYFCASGFRGTEAFFGQGTRLTVV.